This T cell receptor (beta chain) was obtained from a study of cytomegalovirus exposure and HLA in healthy donors (TCRdb year 2017). Background on the whole study: An earlier analysis of fewer than 750 of the donors reported roughly 300 Gb of sequence data and around 100 million unique TCR beta sequences obtained from about 180 million T cells. An early release that covered around 590 HLA-typed donors contained approximately 300 gigabases of sequencing data and 85 million to 100 million unique TCR sequences. Among the roughly 370 genotyped donors, approximately 77% belonged to the genetic ancestry cluster associated with self-reported Caucasian donors. The study was designed to test whether signatures of past pathogen exposure could be identified by cataloging public T cell receptors. The T cell repertoires of around 730 subjects were profiled by immunosequencing and related to cytomegalovirus serostatus. Besides the first cohort of 550 to 750 subjects, a separate validation cohort made up of roughly 120 different subjects was used. To predict cytomegalovirus infection status, the study combined high-throughput TCR immunosequencing, statistical association of individual TCRs with disease status, and machine learning. A later analysis re-examined previously published TCR beta repertoires from roughly 720 donors and added high-resolution HLA genotyping to investigate patterns of TCR occurrence. Rather than using new phenotypic data, the later analysis identified candidate immune exposures from TCR beta sequences and from how often those sequences occurred across donors. An earlier analysis of several hundred of the donors applied high-throughput TCR beta sequencing to assess whether each TCR beta V gene segment acted as functional or pseudogenic. Donor age, sex, ethnicity and CMV serostatus were collected together with the repertoire data. A later genetic analysis took genome-wide SNP genotypes for 398 of the 666 donors and used that subset as a discovery cohort. All discovery cohort repertoires had been generated on a single sequencing platform. Both class I and class II loci were covered by HLA typing, at four-digit resolution. The number of donors typed differed by locus, with roughly 620-630 for A, B, C, DRB1 and DQB1, about 500 for DQA1, nearly 610 for DPA1, and some 470 for DPB1. About five DR-DQ haplotypes were treated as single units for association and clustering because of strong linkage in the cohort. Among about 410 genotyped donors of the cohort, an average of around 250,000 unique TCR beta nucleotide sequences was sequenced per donor, of which about 19% were non-productive. The paper as a whole reports these results and caveats: The classifier was reported to diagnose cytomegalovirus status with high specificity and sensitivity in both the original and validation cohorts. Only TCR beta chains were sequenced in this cohort, and the absence of alpha or paired-chain data limited detectable features. HLA typing was unavailable for some donors at each locus, so association tests used only the typed subset. A few of the identified cytomegalovirus-associated TCR beta chains were confirmed in vitro to be specific for cytomegalovirus antigens. Sequencing depth was assumed to be roughly uniform across donors in the presence/absence analyses, though that assumption may not hold. An earlier analysis of 587 of the donors showed that most TCR beta V segments appeared in productive rearrangements either about 87% or about 30% of the time, which broadly matched IMGT annotations. Because counts were too low, seventeen rarely observed V segments, including chromosome 9 orphons, were excluded from the earlier analysis of a few hundred of the donors. A cluster of highly shared sequence variants was judged likely to represent a technical artifact of the sequencing pipeline. A further reported finding was that TCR beta sequences accurately predicted the HLA-A and HLA-B alleles for most subjects in the first cohort. Correlated functional status among segregating V segments might be attributable to linkage disequilibrium, but an unknown experimental factor could not be ruled out. In a later analysis, HLA-associated TCR beta chains showed more clonal expansion and lower generation probabilities than non-associated chains that were equally common. The study listed 170 or so TCR beta chains as associated with cytomegalovirus. Several of the top co-occurrence clusters appeared to be linked to parvovirus B19, influenza, CMV and Epstein-Barr virus, according to a later analysis. According to the authors, the approach could potentially be generalized to other disease states and immunological phenotypes. A later analysis associated about 18,000 TCR beta sequences with specific HLA alleles at a false discovery rate of 0.05. The only immune exposure information available for the cohort was CMV serostatus. In a later analysis, most CMV-associated TCR beta chains were found to appear HLA-restricted, with HLA associations seemingly driven largely by CMV exposure. According to a later analysis, TCR association rates differed among HLA loci, with DRB1 alleles showing the most associated TCRs and HLA-C alleles showing the fewest. Assigning TCR associations to individual alleles was difficult when HLA alleles, especially DR and DQ, strongly co-occurred. An association between a missense DCLRE1C variant and V-gene and J-gene trimming of TCR beta chains was found in a later genetic analysis and replicated in an independent cohort. The 87-base-pair reads could not distinguish some IMGT-functional V segments, including TRBV6-2 and TRBV6-3, so those segments were excluded. A later genetic analysis reported fewer N-insertions in productive TCRs among donors in an Asian-associated ancestry cluster than the roughly 690-donor mean. Across donors, most TCR sequences were observed very rarely, whereas some public TCRs were present in many individuals.

Clipping removes 0 bases from V and 1 base from J, with 5 as the unmatched junction base count. The CDR3 covers 18 residues, taking in both the cysteine and the phenylalanine. Only the CDR3 DNA stays, 54 bases, in frame from base 1. For CDR1 and CDR2, the germline V gene lists SGHRS and YFSETQ. Library method: the immunoSEQ multiplex PCR assay. The multiplex PCR relied on a mix of 60 forward primers for TCR Vbeta segments and 13 reverse primers for TCR Jbeta segments. The CDR3 region of rearranged TCR beta genes was amplified from genomic DNA by a multiplex PCR assay. On the Illumina HiSeq System, the amplified TCR beta libraries were sequenced as 87-base-pair reads. From the authors' description of their analysis: In a later analysis, tens of millions of unique TCR beta chains were counted across the 650 to 750 repertoires, and about 10 million of these chains were shared by at least two donors. To remove PCR and sequencing errors, raw reads were error-corrected and collapsed into unique sequences using a nearest-neighbor algorithm that merged closely related sequences. Alignment of CDR3 sequences to IMGT reference sequences was used to assign V, D and J gene segments. For a sequence to be retained, a match of at least six nucleotides was required to both a V gene segment and a J gene segment. Rearrangements were called productive when the CDR3 lacked stop codons and stayed in frame with V and J; all others were non-productive. Following IMGT convention, CDR3 was defined as the stretch from the second conserved V-encoded cysteine to the conserved J-encoded phenylalanine. The earlier analysis of about 610 of the donors excluded any sequence lacking an unambiguous match to a single V gene segment. An earlier analysis of approximately 590 of the donors classified V segments as functional when productive rearrangements were above 56.7% and as segregating when the standard deviation between donors was above 5%. To diagnose cytomegalovirus status from the catalog of TCR beta chain sequences, a statistical classification framework was built. V and J gene assignment, in a later analysis, came from comparing TCR nucleotide sequences with IMGT/GENE-DB human TR gene sequences. Using the TCRdist pipeline, a later analysis assigned CDR3 sequences along with most-parsimonious VDJ recombination scenarios. In a later analysis, every TCR beta chain was defined by the combination of its CDR3 amino acid sequence and its V-gene family, and reads without a unique V-gene family were dropped. A later analysis removed 500 to 650 highly shared, low-generation-probability nucleotide sequences to deal with suspected cross-contamination and a sequencing artifact. In a later analysis, a clonal expansion index for each public chain was calculated from normalized within-repertoire ranks of inferred template counts. In a later analysis, generation probabilities were computed using a VDJ recombination model fitted to out-of-frame rearrangements, and the results were checked against IGoR. In a later analysis, hypergeometric tests were used to score TCR-TCR, TCR-HLA and TCR-CMV co-occurrence, with a repertoire-size bias correction applied to TCR pairs. A later analysis estimated false discovery rates by permuting HLA or CMV assignments 20 times. A later analysis grouped co-occurring TCRs with DBSCAN, adding TCRdist sequence similarity when clustering within HLA-allele-positive subsets. For co-occurrence clustering, repertoires with fewer than 30,000 or more than 120,000 public chains were excluded, along with five repertoires with anomalous nucleotide sharing. TCRdb's version of the immuneACCESS table is confined to in-frame rearrangements and falls short of the full clone set. An unresolved V gene accounts for under half of the shortfall where checked; the remainder is of unknown origin. V, J and clone size were drawn from that table, and D and trimming were deduced from the DNA. In all, the sample holds 200,000 to 300,000 clones, and 84% of those were seen once. The ten largest clones take up more than 1.5% of the sample.

Notes on this clone: Its antigen target is currently unknown. Base-call qualities are not available, and no considerably larger clone is one nucleotide away.

The cohort consisted of fewer than 700 healthy bone marrow donors. Cohort members were all nominally healthy when sampled, although unrecorded immune exposures were likely present. The donor was CMV seropositive and was included in the group of 290 or so seropositive cohort members. Each donor provided a peripheral blood sample, and peripheral blood mononuclear cells were used for TCR beta sequencing. The Qiagen DNeasy Blood Extraction Kit was used to extract genomic DNA from the blood cell samples. The TCR was taken from a woman aged 40 to 50 in good health and CMV-seropositive. Sequencing input: PBMCs. The chain is encoded by TRBV5-1 joined to TRBJ2-2; 11 central nucleotides agree with TRBD2. The nucleotide sequence is TGCGCCAGCAGCTTGGCCCTAGCGGGAGGTATGAACACCGGGGAGCTGTTTTTT. Translated, it reads CASSLALAGGMNTGELFF.